These 11 T cell receptor beta chains share one sample of origin, sequenced in a study of T cells in Graves' hyperthyroidism and ophthalmopathy (dated by TCRdb to the late 2010s). Libraries were constructed by multiplex PCR. TCRdb records Illumina HiSeq 2000 as the sequencer. The TCR beta CDR3 regions were amplified from the RNA transcripts. The first round of RT-PCR for the TCR CDR3 was performed with the HTBI primer set and the Qiagen OneStep RT-PCR kit. The public reads were quality trimmed at Q25 with fastp and then assembled into clones with MiXCR by TCRdb, keeping productive beta chains. Each entry is one CDR3 protein sequence, shown with its most common DNA and genes. This sample has a few hundred thousand distinct CDR3 sequences in its table, and approximately 15% of those were observed once. The ten most abundant clones make up less than 20% of the sample. Sequenced material: blood. The receptors stem from a woman in her late teens or twenties with Graves' hyperthyroidism.

About this clonotype: The junction shows a germline mismatch at one end, possibly a read error. The chain couples TRBV19 to TRBJ1-5, with D perhaps matching TRBD1 (6 bases). This CDR3 contains 14 residues. Germline-derived CDR1 and CDR2 are LNHDA and SQIVND (reference sequence). As DNA, the CDR3 is TGTACCAGTAGTATCCGCAGGGGACAACAGCCCCAGCATTTT. Its translation: CTSSIRRGQQPQHF.

The V gene is TRBV11-3, the J gene TRBJ2-1; the match to TRBD2 covers 8 bases. V was pared by 7 bases and J by 9 bases, with 14 bases of the junction left unmatched. Germline V gene sequence: CDR1 SGHNT, CDR2 YENEEA. This CDR3 contains 15 residues. The CDR3 sequence: CASTLGPREGGEQFF. The CDR3 DNA is TGTGCCAGCACCTTGGGGCCTCGGGAGGGGGGTGAGCAGTTCTTC.

In this sample, this clonotype turned up many times. The chain's CDR3 is CAITAGNEQFF. Here the CDR3 DNA reads TGTGCCATCACCGCTGGCAATGAGCAGTTCTTC. The V call is TRBV10-3, the J call TRBJ2-1; D uncertain. Between the trimmed V and J ends, which lost 7 bases and 6 bases, there was a span of 7 bases. CDR1 ENHRY and CDR2 SYGVKD come from the germline V gene. CDR3 length equals 11 residues.

This clonotype was found a few times. The V gene is TRBV6-5, the J gene TRBJ1-2, with 7 positions matching TRBD1. This CDR3 is 14 amino acids long. Germline V gene data show CDR1 as MNHEY and CDR2 as SVGAGI. J was trimmed by 2 bases and V by 0 bases; bases with no gene match: 0. The CDR3 DNA sequence: TGTGCCAGCAGTTACTCGGGACAGAACTATGGCTACACCTTC. It translates to CASSYSGQNYGYTF.

Points on this clonotype: A read error may explain this, as a much larger clone is one base away. The rearrangement uses TRBV12-3 or TRBV12-4 and TRBJ2-7, with D possibly TRBD1 on 6 matching bases. The V end was cut by 5 bases, the J end by 7 bases, with 12 bases between. CDR3 length: 12 residues. CDR3 coding DNA: TGTGCCAGCAGTGGGACAAGCGATGAGCAGTACTTC. This sequence encodes CASSGTSDEQYF.

This clonotype was found a few times. The rearrangement links TRBV6-1 to TRBJ2-7, with TRBD2 matching over 10 bases. The CDR3 runs to 15 residues. The V gene's germline CDR1 is MNHNS and CDR2 SASEGT. The trim removed 8 bases at V and 0 bases at J, leaving 7 bases unmatched. The CDR3 reads CASASGSGSSYEQYF. CDR3 coding DNA: TGTGCCAGCGCTAGCGGGAGTGGTAGCTCCTACGAGCAGTACTTC.

This clonotype was seen repeatedly, ten times or more. V gene TRBV12-3 or TRBV12-4 combines with J gene TRBJ1-1; TRBD1 aligns across 8 bases. With 5 bases clipped from V and 5 bases from J, the junction kept 7 bases outside the gene matches. This CDR3 spans 14 amino acids. Here the CDR3 reads CASSKQGGGTEAFF. DNA for the CDR3: TGTGCCAGCAGTAAACAGGGGGGGGGGACTGAAGCTTTCTTT.

The chain recombines TRBV4-1 with TRBJ2-7; 11 bases are a match to TRBD2. There are 15 residues in the CDR3. The germline V gene has CDR1 MGHRA and CDR2 YSYEKL. The V segment lost 4 bases and the J segment 6 bases; nucleotides outside the gene matches: 8. The CDR3 loop reads CASSPNLAGGGEQYF. For the CDR3, the DNA is TGCGCCAGCAGCCCCAACCTAGCGGGAGGTGGCGAGCAGTACTTC.

A single count supports this clonotype. Because the CDR3's place on the DNA is in doubt, the DNA is left out and the CDR3 is given as listed by TCRdb. V and J are TRBV28 and TRBJ2-1. The CDR3 spans 13 amino acids, including both terminal residues. Germline CDR1 is MDHEN and CDR2 is SYDVKM. This chain's CDR3 is CASSTSGINEQFF.

The J gene is TRBJ1-2, the V gene TRBV6-2 or TRBV6-3; 7 nucleotides match TRBD1. This CDR3 has 18 amino acids. Trimming at V came to 7 bases and at J to 5 bases, leaving 22 bases not matched to a gene. The V gene's germline CDR1 is MNHEY and CDR2 SVGEGT. Here the CDR3 DNA reads TGTGCCAGCAAACGGGCCCGGTCAGGGGGATCGGTCAAGTATGGCTACACCTTC. Its protein is CASKRARSGGSVKYGYTF.

In its sample, this clonotype was seen many times. The rearrangement uses TRBV12-3 or TRBV12-4 and TRBJ1-5; possible D gene TRBD1, 6 bases. V was shortened by 6 bases and J by 2 bases, with 14 bases between the two germline ends. The CDR3 is 15 amino acids. The CDR3 region is CASRPTGYGNQPQHF. The CDR3 nucleotides read TGTGCCAGCAGACCGACAGGTTACGGCAATCAGCCCCAGCATTTT.